The 12 T cell receptor beta chains below come from one sample, sequenced in a study of T cells in narcolepsy. Clones were read by immunoSEQ multiplex PCR, and TCRdb kept only the in-frame ones, dropping some. The profile shows 25,000 to 35,000 clones, 75% to 85% of them singletons. The sample was memory (CD45RA-) CD4+ T cells from blood. These receptors came from a human donor in good health.

V gene TRBV23-1 combines with J gene TRBJ1-2; TRBD1 might be the D (5 bases). TRBV23-1 is designated an ORF whose function remains uncertain. CDR3 length: 13 amino acids. V lost 10 bases to trimming and J lost 5 bases, with 17 bases between them. The CDR3 DNA reads TGCGCCACCCCTGTCGCGGGGGGATATGGCTACACCTTC. The encoded protein is CATPVAGGYGYTF.

The chain links TRBV19 to TRBJ1-6; tentatively, D is TRBD1 (5 bases). This CDR3 comprises 16 residues. V gave up 3 bases and J gave up 9 bases, with 18 bases separating them. Per the germline V gene, CDR1 is LNHDA and CDR2 is SQIVND (reference sequence). The CDR3 DNA reads TGTGCCAGTAGTATTTCAAGAGCGGAGGGGCGTTCACCCCTCCACTTT. Protein sequence: CASSISRAEGRSPLHF.

This sequence joins TRBV18 and TRBJ2-7, with D possibly called TRBD1 or TRBD2 (5 bases each). In germline, CDR1 is KGHSH, CDR2 LQKENI. The CDR3 length is 14 residues. V lost 3 bases and J lost 7, with 16 bases in between. DNA of the CDR3: TGTGCCAGCTCACCCTCTGGGACGACGGGGGAGCAGTACTTC. Its protein product is CASSPSGTTGEQYF.

The J gene is TRBJ2-7, the V gene TRBV6-6; 9 bases align to TRBD2. V lost 5 bases to trimming and J lost 6 bases; unmatched junction nucleotides: 11. CDR3 size: 15 residues. Germline loops: CDR1 MNHNY, CDR2 SVGAGI (reference sequence). The chain's CDR3 is CASSTLAGGASEQYF. CDR3 in DNA: TGTGCCAGCAGTACCTTGGCGGGGGGGGCGTCCGAGCAGTACTTC.

The chain links TRBV28 to TRBJ2-6, with TRBD1 matching 7 bases. The germline gives CDR1 MDHEN, CDR2 SYDVKM. There are 18 residues in the CDR3. Trimming removed 5 bases from V and 5 bases from J; junction bases left unmatched: 15. CDR3 region: CASSQTGQTLYRANVLTF. The DNA for the CDR3 is TGTGCCAGCAGTCAAACGGGACAGACATTGTACAGGGCCAACGTCCTGACTTTC.

This clone was recorded a few times. V and J are TRBV6-1 and TRBJ1-2; D unclear. Trimming removed 2 bases at V and 0 bases at J, with 7 bases between. The germline V gene has CDR1 MNHNS and CDR2 SASEGT. The length of the CDR3 is 14 residues. CDR3 bases: TGTGCCAGCAGTGAAAGGGCCACTAACTATGGCTACACCTTC. Translation: CASSERATNYGYTF.

J is TRBJ1-4 and V is TRBV4-3; 9 bases are a match to TRBD1. J lost 4 bases, V lost 1 base, and 1 base had no gene match. The germline gives CDR1 LGHNA, CDR2 YSLEER. This CDR3 is 15 amino acids long. The CDR3 DNA reads TGCGCCAGCAGCCAAGGGGACAGGGTTAATGAAAAACTGTTTTTT. Protein sequence: CASSQGDRVNEKLFF.

This rearrangement joins TRBV6-1 to TRBJ1-2, with TRBD1 as a possible D gene (6 bases). Between the trimmed V and J ends, which lost 7 bases and 6 bases, there was a span of 21 bases. The CDR3 is 15 residues long. Per germline, CDR1 MNHNS and CDR2 SASEGT. CDR3 in DNA: TGTGCCAGCACAAGCGGGGAGGCAGGGGCCAATGGCTACACCTTC. It is translated as CASTSGEAGANGYTF.

CDR3 nucleotides: TGTGCCAGCAGCTTACTAGCGGGGGGAGGGGATGAGCAGTTCTTC. Protein sequence: CASSLLAGGGDEQFF. The gene calls are TRBV5-4 and TRBJ2-1, with 12 bases matching TRBD2. The length of the CDR3 is 15 residues. In germline, CDR1 is SGHNT, CDR2 YYREEE (reference sequence). Trimming removed 2 bases from V and 8 bases from J; junction bases left unmatched: 5. The variable domain in full, with the rest retrieved from reference TRBV5-4 and TRBJ2-1, is ETGVTQSPTHLIKTRGQQVTLRCSSQSGHNTVSWYQQALGQGPQFIFQYYREEENGRGNFPPRFSGLQFPNYSSELNVNALELDDSALYLCASSLLAGGGDEQFFGPGTRLTVL.

V usage is TRBV5-4 and J usage is TRBJ2-1; TRBD2 matches at 7 bases. The germline V gene has CDR1 SGHNT and CDR2 YYREEE (reference sequence). The CDR3 contains 15 residues. V dropped 9 bases and J dropped 3; count of bases not matched to a gene: 12. CDR3 in DNA: TGTGCCACTGGAATCGGGGGGATTAACTACAATGAGCAGTTCTTC. Protein: CATGIGGINYNEQFF.

The chain has TRBV6-5 and TRBJ1-4; D possibly corresponds to TRBD1 (5 bases). The CDR3 is made up of 15 amino acids. The V and J ends lost 6 bases and 7 bases respectively, with 18 bases between them. Germline V gene data show CDR1 as MNHEY and CDR2 as SVGAGI. CDR3 sequence reads: CASSTSGPAGEKLFF. The CDR3 nucleotides read TGTGCCAGCAGCACATCGGGACCGGCGGGTGAAAAACTGTTTTTT.

This chain joins TRBV5-6 and TRBJ1-2, with TRBD1 matching 7 bases. The germline V gene has CDR1 SGHDT and CDR2 YYEEEE. This CDR3 has 16 residues. With 1 base clipped from V and 8 bases from J, the junction kept 14 bases outside the gene matches. CDR3 DNA sequence: TGTGCCAGCAGCTTGATATCGGCAGGGGGGTATCAAGGCTACACCTTC. This encodes CASSLISAGGYQGYTF.